Shown below are 21 T cell receptor beta chains from a single sample sequenced in a study of response to subunit inactivated influenza vaccine. TCRdb re-called the RT-PCR reads through MiXCR, storing one row per CDR3 protein. The top ten hold roughly 10% of the sample, which has 500,000 to 600,000 distinct CDR3 sequences, roughly 10% seen once. Here the sequenced sample was PBMCs from blood, taken on the day of vaccination. These receptors were obtained from a man aged 50-59 years who received an inactivated influenza vaccine.

The chain links TRBV29-1 to TRBJ2-7; D possibly matches TRBD1 or TRBD2 (5 bases each). The CDR3 spans 14 residues. Germline V gene data show CDR1 as SQVTM and CDR2 as ANQGSEA. Trimming took 5 bases from V and 6 from J, leaving 20 bases between them. The CDR3 sequence is CSVFGGRKLREQYF. In nucleotides, the CDR3 is TGCAGCGTTTTTGGGGGAAGGAAGCTCCGCGAGCAGTACTTC.

This clonotype has a handful of counts. The chain employs TRBV20-1 and TRBJ2-1; D may be TRBD1 or TRBD2 (5 bases each). CDR1 and CDR2 (germline): DFQATT, SNEGSKA (reference sequence). The CDR3 loop spans 16 amino acids. With 4 bases removed from V and 2 bases from J, the gap between germline ends came to 18 bases. CDR3 nucleotides: TGCAGTGCTACGGCCCCCGGGACCCCACCCTACAATGAGCAGTTCTTC. It translates to CSATAPGTPPYNEQFF.

This clonotype was counted between two and nine times. This chain joins TRBV3-1 and TRBJ2-7, with TRBD1 as a possible D gene (5 bases). CDR3 length: 13 residues. V lost 3 bases and J lost 3, with 9 bases in between. Germline CDR1 LGHDT, CDR2 YNNKEL (reference sequence). This chain's CDR3 is CASSHPRGYEQYF. In DNA, the CDR3 is TGTGCCAGCAGCCACCCAAGGGGCTACGAGCAGTACTTC.

In its sample, this clonotype was seen a few times. CDR3 residues: CASSFTGVSNYGYTF. CDR3 DNA sequence: TGTGCCAGCAGTTTTACAGGAGTTTCTAACTATGGCTACACCTTC. The chain carries TRBV7-9 and TRBJ1-2; TRBD1 might be the D (5 bases). V lost 6 bases, J lost 0 bases, and 14 bases lay in between. The length of the CDR3 is 15 residues. The germline CDR1 and CDR2 sequences are SEHNR and FQNEAQ (reference sequence). Full variable domain (rest looked up from reference TRBV7-9 and TRBJ1-2): DTGVSQNPRHKITKRGQNVTFRCDPISEHNRLYWYRQTLGQGPEFLTYFQNEAQLEKSRLLSDRFSAERPKGSFSTLEIQRTEQGDSAMYLCASSFTGVSNYGYTFGSGTRLTVV.

This clonotype was counted a few times. The genes are TRBV5-4 and TRBJ2-1; D uncertain. Germline V lookup: CDR1 SGHNT, CDR2 YYREEE (reference sequence). Deletions cut 4 bases from V and 6 bases from J, with 17 bases between. The CDR3 sequence is 15 residues long. This CDR3 reads CASSPSLGSFNEQFF. The DNA of the CDR3 is TGTGCCAGCAGCCCGTCACTGGGCTCGTTCAATGAGCAGTTCTTC.

Ten or more counts support this clonotype. V is TRBV29-1 and J is TRBJ2-1; D is perhaps TRBD1 or TRBD2 (6 bases each). The V and J ends lost 8 bases and 9 bases respectively, with 23 bases between them. The CDR3 spans 14 residues. Germline CDR1 reads SQVTM; CDR2 reads ANQGSEA. CDR3 nucleotides: TGCAGCTCCAGGGGACTTTATGGGGTTGGTGAGCAGTTCTTC. It is translated as CSSRGLYGVGEQFF.

A few counts support this clonotype. The chain employs TRBV6-5 and TRBJ1-1; the D gene is possibly TRBD1 (6 bases). The V end lost 0 bases, the J end lost 5 bases, and 13 bases lay between the germline ends. The CDR3 runs to 15 residues. Germline values: CDR1 MNHEY, CDR2 SVGAGI. CDR3 nucleotides: TGTGCCAGCAGTTACTCGTGGGGGGCGCGAACTGAAGCTTTCTTT. It codes for CASSYSWGARTEAFF.

The V gene is TRBV29-1, the J gene TRBJ2-2, with 13 nucleotides matching TRBD2. V lost 5 bases, J lost 2 bases, and 5 bases stayed unmatched. Germline V lookup: CDR1 SQVTM, CDR2 ANQGSEA. This CDR3 comprises 16 residues. This CDR3 reads CSVSLAGGPNTGELFF. Here the CDR3 DNA reads TGCAGCGTTTCACTAGCGGGAGGGCCTAACACCGGGGAGCTGTTTTTT.

The sample holds a few counts of this clonotype. V usage is TRBV28 and J usage is TRBJ2-7, with D uncertain. The CDR3 runs to 14 residues. V was clipped by 3 bases and J by 4 bases, with 13 bases between them. The germline V gene has CDR1 MDHEN and CDR2 SYDVKM. CDR3 amino acids: CASSLSERLYEQYF. The CDR3 coding sequence is TGTGCCAGCAGTTTGAGCGAAAGACTTTACGAGCAGTACTTC.

The rearrangement uses TRBV24-1 and TRBJ2-5; 9 bases align to TRBD1. The CDR3 is 17 amino acids. V lost 2 bases and J lost 0; bases outside the gene matches: 6. Germline loops: CDR1 KGHDR, CDR2 SFDVKD. As DNA, the CDR3 is TGTGCCACCAGTGATTCCGGGACAGGGCTTTACCAAGAGACCCAGTACTTC. Protein sequence: CATSDSGTGLYQETQYF.

This sequence joins TRBV7-8 and TRBJ1-1; D gene unclear. Trimming shortened V by 5 bases and J by 4 bases, and 14 bases separated the two germline ends. The CDR3 contains 14 residues. CDR1 is SGHVS and CDR2 is FQNEAQ in the germline V gene. The CDR3 loop is CASSERTQVTEAFF. The CDR3 DNA reads TGTGCCAGCAGCGAAAGGACCCAGGTCACTGAAGCTTTCTTT. Full variable domain (rest looked up from reference TRBV7-8 and TRBJ1-1): GAGVSQSPRYKVAKRGQDVALRCDPISGHVSLFWYQQALGQGPEFLTYFQNEAQLDKSGLPSDRFFAERPEGSVSTLKIQRTQQEDSAVYLCASSERTQVTEAFFGQGTRLTVV.

This clonotype was seen ten or more times. J is TRBJ2-7 and V is TRBV20-1; no definite D call. Germline V gene sequence: CDR1 DFQATT, CDR2 SNEGSKA (reference sequence). The CDR3 sequence is 12 residues long. Trimming cost V 3 bases and J 2 bases, with 8 bases left between them. This chain's CDR3 is CSASGRTYEQYF. The CDR3 DNA reads TGCAGTGCTAGTGGTCGGACCTACGAGCAGTACTTC.

The rearrangement joins TRBV10-2 to TRBJ2-7; no reliable D call. The CDR3 is 13 amino acids. The germline V gene encodes CDR1 WSHSY and CDR2 SAAADI. The germline V and J ends were trimmed by 2 bases and 8 bases, with 13 bases remaining between them. In DNA, the CDR3 is TGCGCCAGCAGTGAGATTTTAGCAGGCAAGCAGTACTTC. This sequence encodes CASSEILAGKQYF.

This chain joins TRBV5-1 and TRBJ2-5, with TRBD2 matching over 11 bases. Germline CDR1 is SGHRS and CDR2 is YFSETQ. The V segment lost 3 bases and the J segment 5 bases; nucleotides outside the gene matches: 9. CDR3 length: 16 amino acids. CDR3 in amino acids: CASSWYTSGSSETQYF. For the CDR3, the DNA is TGCGCCAGCAGCTGGTACACTAGCGGGAGTTCGGAGACCCAGTACTTC.

This rearrangement joins TRBV19 to TRBJ2-4, with D unclear. CDR1 and CDR2 from the germline V gene are LNHDA and SQIVND (reference sequence). Trimming cost V 1 base and J 3 bases, with 13 bases left between them. This CDR3 spans 16 amino acids. CDR3 DNA sequence: TGTGCCAGTAGTATAGCGGGCCGGAACTACAAAAACATTCAGTACTTC. It specifies CASSIAGRNYKNIQYF. Complete variable domain (other parts from reference TRBV19 and TRBJ2-4): DGGITQSPKYLFRKEGQNVTLSCEQNLNHDAMYWYRQDPGQGLRLIYYSQIVNDFQKGDIAEGYSVSREKKESFPLTVTSAQKNPTAFYLCASSIAGRNYKNIQYFGAGTRLSVL.

This clonotype was picked up a small number of times. The V gene is TRBV7-8, the J gene TRBJ2-7, with 7 bases fitting TRBD1. Per the germline V gene, CDR1 is SGHVS and CDR2 is FQNEAQ. The CDR3 runs to 15 residues. The V gene end was trimmed by 1 base and the J gene end by 4 bases; junction bases not matched to a gene: 7. CDR3 DNA sequence: TGTGCCAGCAGCTTAGGAACGACAGGGTTATACGAGCAGTACTTC. Its protein product is CASSLGTTGLYEQYF.

This clonotype was picked up a small number of times. This sequence joins TRBV2 and TRBJ2-5; TRBD2 matches 14 bases. Germline-derived CDR1 and CDR2 are SNHLY and FYNNEI. V dropped 8 bases and J dropped 5; count of bases not matched to a gene: 7. The CDR3 runs 15 residues. The CDR3 region is CASAGTSGSGETQYF. The CDR3 bases are TGTGCCAGCGCTGGGACTAGCGGGAGTGGTGAGACCCAGTACTTC.

This clonotype was observed a few times. The chain recombines TRBV7-2 with TRBJ1-1; possibly TRBD1 for D (6 bases). The V and J ends lost 1 base and 0 bases respectively, with 9 bases between them. The germline CDR1 and CDR2 sequences are SGHTA and FQGNSA. The length of the CDR3 is 15 residues. CDR3 in amino acids: CASSLVGQMNTEAFF. CDR3 coding DNA: TGTGCCAGCAGCTTAGTTGGACAGATGAACACTGAAGCTTTCTTT.

The table lists this clonotype with a few counts. The rearrangement links TRBV28 to TRBJ2-5; TRBD1 matches 7 bases. The junction had 14 bases not matched to a gene; V was cut back by 5 bases and J by 5 bases. The germline gives CDR1 MDHEN, CDR2 SYDVKM. This CDR3 is built from 16 residues. Here the CDR3 reads CASSPSTGAAGETQYF. CDR3 DNA sequence: TGTGCCAGCAGTCCCTCAACAGGGGCCGCCGGCGAGACCCAGTACTTC. Looking up the rest from reference TRBV28 and TRBJ2-5 gives the full variable domain: DVKVTQSSRYLVKRTGEKVFLECVQDMDHENMFWYRQDPGLGLRLIYFSYDVKMKEKGDIPEGYSVSREKKERFSLILESASTNQTSMYLCASSPSTGAAGETQYFGPGTRLLVL.

This chain uses TRBV7-2 with TRBJ2-1, with D tentatively TRBD2 (5 bases). The CDR3 is 14 residues long. The germline V gene encodes CDR1 SGHTA and CDR2 FQGNSA. With 6 bases removed from V and 6 bases from J, the gap between germline ends came to 15 bases. CDR3 DNA sequence: TGTGCCAGCAGGTCCATTGCTGGACTCAATGAGCAGTTCTTC. Translated, it gives CASRSIAGLNEQFF. The full variable domain, in which reference TRBV7-2 and TRBJ2-1 provide the parts outside the CDR3, is GAGVSQSPSNKVTEKGKDVELRCDPISGHTALYWYRQSLGQGLEFLIYFQGNSAPDKSGLPSDRFSAERTGGSVSTLTIQRTQQEDSAVYLCASRSIAGLNEQFFGPGTRLTVL.

This clonotype was detected many times. This chain uses TRBV6-2 or TRBV6-3 with TRBJ2-7; perhaps TRBD1 as D (6 bases). This CDR3 has 13 amino acids. Trimming removed 6 bases from V and 1 base from J, with 10 bases in between. The germline gives CDR1 MNHEY, CDR2 SVGEGT. CDR3 DNA sequence: TGTGCCAGCAGAATAGGACAGTCCTACGAGCAGTACTTC. Protein sequence: CASRIGQSYEQYF.